This T cell receptor (beta chain) was sequenced during a study of T-cell reconstitution after alpha-beta-depleted transplantation in children. The germline gives CDR1 DFQATT, CDR2 SNEGSKA (reference sequence). The V segment lost 3 bases and the J segment 6 bases; nucleotides outside the gene matches: 3. The CDR3 has 13 residues. Findings and caveats of the study: A year had passed since transplant, and T-cell counts and diversity by then came mostly from newly produced T cells. For some patients, TCRbeta diversity was high at day 60 because of recipient T cells and thymic progenitors that survived. After transplant, at about two months, alpha-beta T cells were reportedly derived from several hundred expanded graft clones.

This clonotype came up many times. The antigen is unknown. Unique molecular identifiers were incorporated when the TCRbeta library was constructed. TCRdb passed the PCR reads through MiXCR, listing each CDR3 protein once. This table has some 180,000 distinct CDR3 sequences, about 7% appearing once. This chain links TRBV20-1 with TRBJ2-7; TRBD1 agrees at 12 bases. The sequencing used PBMCs, collected before TCRalphabeta/CD19-depleted stem cell transplant. The receptor was derived from a boy between 2 and 10 years old with acute lymphoblastic leukemia, due to receive a stem cell transplant. CDR3 DNA: TGCAGTGCTAGCCGGGACAGGGGGCTCGAGCAGTACTTC. Its translation is CSASRDRGLEQYF.